Here is one T cell receptor (beta chain) with its context. This clonotype turned up a few times. Its target antigen remains unknown. Within one base of it there is no much larger clone, and no base qualities were kept. The CDR3 numbers 11 residues from cysteine through phenylalanine. CDR3 DNA is the only sequence kept; it has 33 bases, read in frame from the first base. A distance of 7 bases separates the germline ends of V and J, which lose 6 bases and 7 bases respectively. Sequencer: Illumina NovaSeq 6000. cDNA libraries for TCRalpha and TCRbeta were prepared by 5'RACE using constant-segment primers, with sample barcodes and unique molecular identifiers added. RNA was extracted from every sample with Trizol reagent. Amplification of the libraries took two PCR steps, and the second step added a second sample barcode plus Illumina TruSeq adapters. Sequencing of libraries was performed on an Illumina NovaSeq with 2 x 150 bp paired-end reads. The authors processed their data as follows. Demultiplexing of reads and collapsing into UMI-guided consensus sequences were performed with migec v1.2.7. Using mixcr v2.1.11, UMI consensuses were aligned to TRA and TRB V and J templates and then assembled into clonotypes. A clonotype was counted as expanded or contracted only if both edgeR and NoisET called the change significant, with noise models trained on biological replicates. For edgeR calls, a false discovery rate-adjusted p below 0.01 and a log2 fold-change threshold of 1 were applied. As an exploratory analysis of dynamics, PCA with hierarchical clustering was applied to max-normalized trajectories of the 1000 most abundant clonotypes. Each responding clone was given a CD4 or CD8 phenotype based on the CD4+ and CD8+ repertoires, which had been sequenced separately. The public reads were run again by TCRdb, first through fastp at Q25 and then through MiXCR, and only productive beta chains were kept. For every CDR3 protein sequence, its rows merge into one entry that carries the most common genes and DNA. The authors' filters were not applied to this entry. The sample yields 500,000 to 650,000 distinct CDR3 sequences; about 20% were counted once. Of the sample, about 8.7% is held by the ten largest clones.

The data stem from a study of T-cell memory formation after mild COVID-19 (dated by TCRdb to about 2021). With respect to the entire study: TCR sequence clusters from the two donors were found to be largely donor specific. Longitudinal TCRalpha and TCRbeta repertoire sequencing tracked T-cell clones expanding and contracting after mild COVID-19 in a couple of donors. Two young, previously healthy adult volunteers made up the cohort, one male and one female. The paper's findings and limits, for the study overall: SARS-CoV-2 specificity of the second-wave clones peaking on day 37 was not confirmed. Contracting CD4+ clones were found mainly in CM and EM memory subsets, while CD8+ clones were enriched in EMRA. The detection of some responding clones in pre-infection memory suggests that pre-existing cross-reactive memory T cells joined the SARS-CoV-2 response. The study included only a couple of mild cases, and larger cohorts that include severe cases with pre-infection samples were judged to be necessary. Clones that contracted from day 15 to 85 showed balanced CD4/CD8 phenotypes, whereas a second wave of clones that expanded from day 15 to 37 leaned towards CD4+.

Ficoll-Paque density gradient centrifugation was used to isolate PBMCs. The chain is made from TRBV12-3 or TRBV12-4 and TRBJ1-5; TRBD1 might be the D gene, on 6 matching bases. Sequenced sample: PBMCs or a T cell subset sorted from them (not recorded which). This TCR was recovered from an adult woman who had mild COVID-19 (a few samples of this study predate the infection). The sample titles of this study are shuffled in the database, so cell type and time point are left out; the donor was told from shared clones. The CDR3 region has the sequence CASSQGQPQHF. The nucleotide sequence is TGTGCCAGCAGCCAGGGGCAGCCCCAGCATTTT.